These 14 T cell receptor beta chains were all obtained from the same sample, sequenced in a study of tumor-infiltrating lymphocytes in primary liver carcinoma. Reverse transcription of 500 to 650 ng total RNA with a constant-region primer produced TCR beta cDNA. Employing slightly modified ARM-PCR, three nested multiplex PCR rounds were run, and these gave rise to the TCR beta libraries. Two initial PCR rounds of about 10 cycles each paired TRBV1-TRBV30 forward primers with a C-beta reverse primer. TCRdb fed the multiplex PCR reads into MiXCR, producing one record per CDR3 protein. The sample consists of roughly 86,000 distinct CDR3 sequences, approximately 72% of them appearing once. Total RNA and DNA came together from around 20-30 mg of bulk tissue without cell sorting. Sequencing input: tumor-adjacent normal liver tissue. These receptors were obtained from a man between 40 and 49 years old with primary liver carcinoma and hepatitis B virus infection.

In this sample, this clonotype turned up many times. The chain has TRBV4-1 and TRBJ2-7; D perhaps matches TRBD2 (5 bases). Trimming cost V 0 bases and J 4 bases, with 16 bases left between them. Per the germline V gene, CDR1 is MGHRA and CDR2 is YSYEKL. The CDR3 sequence is 16 residues long. The CDR3 spells CASSQDPLAQTYEQYF. In DNA, the CDR3 is TGCGCCAGCAGCCAAGATCCCCTAGCCCAGACGTACGAGCAGTACTTC.

Worth noting for this clonotype: The conserved closing phenylalanine or tryptophan is absent in this CDR3, likely reflecting a read error. The V gene is TRBV6-7, the J gene TRBJ1-1; D gene uncertain. TRBV6-7 is annotated as an ORF whose role is uncertain. Trimming left V 0 bases short and J 3 bases short, with 23 bases between. The length of the CDR3 is 19 residues. DNA for the CDR3: TGTGCCAGCAGTTACTCGAAAGCAACTGAATCTACGGTGGACACTGAAGCTTTCCTT. Translated: CASSYSKATESTVDTEAFL.

This clonotype was picked up many times. This sequence joins TRBV4-1 and TRBJ1-2; D perhaps matches TRBD1 (5 bases). From germline, CDR1 is MGHRA and CDR2 YSYEKL. The CDR3 is 15 residues long. V lost 0 bases and J lost 7, with 15 bases in between. CDR3 bases: TGCGCCAGCAGCCAAGATGGAGGGGAAAGGGTTGGCTACACCTTC. Translating gives CASSQDGGERVGYTF.

Written as DNA, the CDR3 is TGTGCCTGGAACCAGGACAGCCAAGAGACCCAGTACTTC. The encoded protein is CAWNQDSQETQYF. J is TRBJ2-5 and V is TRBV30; perhaps TRBD1 as D (6 bases). The germline V gene has CDR1 GTSNPN and CDR2 SVGIG (reference sequence). The CDR3 sequence is 13 residues long. Trimming removed 4 bases at V and 1 base at J, with 10 bases between.

Only one count was recorded for this clonotype. J is TRBJ2-1 and V is TRBV5-4, with 8 bases lining up with TRBD2. The CDR3 runs to 15 residues. Germline CDR1 and CDR2: SGHNT and YYREEE (reference sequence). The V segment lost 5 bases and the J segment 7 bases; nucleotides outside the gene matches: 11. This chain's CDR3 is CASSLGGRKINEQFF. The CDR3 bases are TGTGCCAGCAGTCTGGGCGGGAGGAAAATTAATGAGCAGTTCTTC.

The chain has TRBV30 and TRBJ2-3, with 10 bases matching TRBD2. V was pared by 2 bases and J by 3 bases, with 8 bases of the junction left unmatched. This CDR3 spans 16 amino acids. CDR1 is GTSNPN and CDR2 is SVGIG in the germline V gene (reference sequence). The CDR3 region is CAWSIRRSGRTDTQYF. The DNA for the CDR3 is TGTGCCTGGAGTATACGACGTAGCGGGAGGACAGATACGCAGTATTTT. The entire variable domain, with the rest obtained from reference TRBV30 and TRBJ2-3, is as follows: SQTIHQWPATLVQPVGSPLSLECTVEGTSNPNLYWYRQAAGRGLQLLFYSVGIGQISSEVPQNLSASRPQDRQFILSSKKLLLSDSGFYLCAWSIRRSGRTDTQYFGPGTRLTVL.

V gene TRBV11-1 combines with J gene TRBJ1-2; a weak D match, TRBD1 (5 bases). The CDR3 covers 14 residues. Deletions cut 9 bases from V and 5 bases from J, with 19 bases between. Per germline, CDR1 SGHAT and CDR2 FQDESV (reference sequence). The CDR3 reads CASVQWGIRYGYTF. DNA of the CDR3: TGTGCCAGTGTACAGTGGGGGATCCGTTATGGCTACACCTTC.

The table lists this clonotype with many counts. The chain links TRBV4-1 to TRBJ2-7; no reliable D call. The germline V gene has CDR1 MGHRA and CDR2 YSYEKL. Trimming took 0 bases from V and 5 from J, leaving 8 bases between them. The CDR3 is 13 residues long. CDR3 amino acids: CASSQDKRDEQYF. Written as DNA, the CDR3 is TGCGCCAGCAGCCAAGATAAAAGAGACGAGCAGTACTTC.

Turning to this clonotype: This may be a read error, as it is one base from a much larger clone. The genes are TRBV18 and TRBJ2-2; no clear D. The germline V gene encodes CDR1 KGHSH and CDR2 LQKENI. This CDR3 contains 13 residues. The CDR3 sequence is CASLPTGTGELFF. CDR3 nucleotide sequence: TGTGCCAGCTTACCAACGGGCACCGGGGAGCTGTTTTTT.

As for this clonotype: Because the CDR3 is missing its conserved closing phenylalanine or tryptophan, this is likely a read error. The chain recombines TRBV4-1 with TRBJ2-5; D is ambiguous. CDR3 size: 14 residues. Trimming left V 6 bases short and J 7 bases short, with 18 bases between. Germline V lookup: CDR1 MGHRA, CDR2 YSYEKL. This CDR3 is CASSQLGLAGTQYL. Here the CDR3 DNA reads TGCGCCAGCAGTCAACTGGGATTGGCAGGGACCCAGTACTTA.

The rearrangement joins TRBV29-1 to TRBJ2-4; D possibly corresponds to TRBD2 (5 bases). The ends were cut back, 3 bases at V and 16 bases at J, with 16 bases in the middle. This CDR3 is 11 amino acids long. The germline V gene has CDR1 SQVTM and CDR2 ANQGSEA. CDR3 sequence: CSVDVEDQAYF. The CDR3 nucleotides read TGCAGCGTTGACGTGGAGGATCAGGCATACTTC.

About this clonotype itself: A much larger clone differs by one base, so this may be a read error. The chain employs TRBV10-2 and TRBJ2-3; 14 bases align to TRBD2. The CDR3 has 14 amino acids. J was trimmed by 3 bases and V by 9 bases; bases with no gene match: 2. The germline gives CDR1 WSHSY, CDR2 SAAADI. In DNA form, the CDR3 reads TGCGCCAGGAGACTAGCGGGAGGGACAGATACGCAGTATTTT. Translated: CARRLAGGTDTQYF.

The rearrangement uses TRBV20-1 and TRBJ2-3; TRBD2 matches 9 bases. Germline CDR1 DFQATT, CDR2 SNEGSKA (reference sequence). The ends lost 6 bases at V and 2 bases at J; junction bases unmatched: 9. CDR3 length: 15 residues. The CDR3: CSAIGLAPFTDTQYF. The CDR3 DNA sequence: TGCAGTGCAATCGGACTAGCGCCATTCACAGATACGCAGTATTTT.

On this clonotype itself: The CDR3 does not end in the conserved phenylalanine or tryptophan, so this is likely a read error. The rearrangement joins TRBV29-1 to TRBJ1-2, with D possibly matching TRBD1 (5 bases). The CDR3 runs to 13 residues. CDR1 is SQVTM, CDR2 ANQGSEA, per germline. The CDR3 region is CSVTAGRGYDYTI. For the CDR3, the DNA is TGCAGCGTTACGGCAGGGAGAGGGTATGACTACACCATC.